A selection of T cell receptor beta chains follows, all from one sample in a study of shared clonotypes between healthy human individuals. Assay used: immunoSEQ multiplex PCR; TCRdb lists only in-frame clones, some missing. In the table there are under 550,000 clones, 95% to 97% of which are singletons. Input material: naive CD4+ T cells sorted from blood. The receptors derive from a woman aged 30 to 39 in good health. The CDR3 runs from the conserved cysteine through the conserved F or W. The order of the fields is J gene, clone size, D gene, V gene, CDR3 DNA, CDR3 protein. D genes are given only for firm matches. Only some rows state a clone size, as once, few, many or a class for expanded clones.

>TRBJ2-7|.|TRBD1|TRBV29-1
TGCAGCGTGGGGGGCAGGGGGCCCCTCGAGCAGTACTTC
CSVGGRGPLEQYF
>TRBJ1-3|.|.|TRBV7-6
TGTGCCAGCAGCTTCGGATCCCCTGGAAACACCATATATTTT
CASSFGSPGNTIYF
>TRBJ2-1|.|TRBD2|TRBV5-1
TGCGCCAGCAGCTTGGATCTAGCGGTCTACAATGAGCAGTTCTTC
CASSLDLAVYNEQFF
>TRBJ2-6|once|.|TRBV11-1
TGTGCCAGCAGCCGTACTGGGCCTGGGGCCAACGTCCTGACTTTC
CASSRTGPGANVLTF
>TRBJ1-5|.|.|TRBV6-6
TGTGCCAGCAGTTACGTTACAGGAAAAAAGAATCAGCCCCAGCATTTT
CASSYVTGKKNQPQHF
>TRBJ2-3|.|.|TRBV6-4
TGTGCCAGCAGCCCTTTGGGGGGCTCATCAGATACGCAGTATTTT
CASSPLGGSSDTQYF
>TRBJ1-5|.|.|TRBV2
TGTGCCAGCAGTGATAGTCAGTCGAGCAATCAGCCCCAGCATTTT
CASSDSQSSNQPQHF
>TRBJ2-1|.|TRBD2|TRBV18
TGTGCCAGCTCACCACCCCTAGCGGTGAGCTCCTACAATGAGCAGTTCTTC
CASSPPLAVSSYNEQFF
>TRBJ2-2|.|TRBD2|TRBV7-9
TGTGCCAGCAGCCTGGAACCTAGCGGGAAGACCGGGGAGCTGTTTTTT
CASSLEPSGKTGELFF
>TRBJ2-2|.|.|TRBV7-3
TGTGCCAGCAGCTTATCATCCTGGCCACTTAACACCGGGGAGCTGTTTTTT
CASSLSSWPLNTGELFF
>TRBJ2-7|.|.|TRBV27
TGTGCCAGCAGTTTTCGGGGGTCTCACGAGCAGTACTTC
CASSFRGSHEQYF
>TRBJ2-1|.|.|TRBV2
TGTGCCACCGAGAGTGGGGGGAATGAGCAGTTCTTC
CATESGGNEQFF
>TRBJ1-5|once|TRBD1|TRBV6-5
TGTGCCAGCAGCGCAGACAGGGGGAACCAGCCCCAGCATTTT
CASSADRGNQPQHF
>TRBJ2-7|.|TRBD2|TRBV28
TGTGCCAGCAGTTGGTCCGGGAGGGCCGTCTACGAGCAGTACTTC
CASSWSGRAVYEQYF
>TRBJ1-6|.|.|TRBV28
TGTGCCAGCAGTTTGGGGGGTTCACCCCTCCACTTT
CASSLGGSPLHF
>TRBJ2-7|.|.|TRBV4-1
TGCGCCACCGATAGGAGCTCCTACGAGCAGTACTTC
CATDRSSYEQYF
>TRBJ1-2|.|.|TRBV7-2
TGTGCCAGCAGCTCAACAGGGTATGGCTACACCTTC
CASSSTGYGYTF
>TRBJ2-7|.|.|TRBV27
TGTGCCAGCAGCGCTACCTCACAAGTACGCTCCTACGAGCAGTACTTC
CASSATSQVRSYEQYF
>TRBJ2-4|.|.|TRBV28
TGTGCCAGCACCCCTGGGGGGGCCCAAGCCAAAAACATTCAGTACTTC
CASTPGGAQAKNIQYF
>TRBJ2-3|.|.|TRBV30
TGTGCCTGGAGTGTAAGGGATACGCAGTATTTT
CAWSVRDTQYF
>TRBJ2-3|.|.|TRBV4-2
TGTGCCAGCAGCCCCCGGGTCACGGGATCGGATACGCAGTATTTT
CASSPRVTGSDTQYF
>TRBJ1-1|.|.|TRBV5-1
TGCGCCAGCAGCCCGGGGACAATCTCCGTCATGAACACTGAAGCTTTCTTT
CASSPGTISVMNTEAFF
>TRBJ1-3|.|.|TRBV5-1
TGCGCCAGCAGCCCCTCGTCACTGATCTCTGGAAACACCATATATTTT
CASSPSSLISGNTIYF
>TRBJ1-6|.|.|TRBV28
TGTGCCAGCAGTGACCACACCTCAGAGTTCAATTCACCCCTCCACTTT
CASSDHTSEFNSPLHF
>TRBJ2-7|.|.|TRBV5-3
TGTGCCAGCAGCTTGGTGCTTGGCGAGCAGTACTTC
CASSLVLGEQYF
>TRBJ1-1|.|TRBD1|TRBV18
TGTGCCAGCTACAGGACAGGACTATCTGAAGCTTTCTTT
CASYRTGLSEAFF
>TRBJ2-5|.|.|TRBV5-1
TGCGCCAGCAGCCCTCTAGCTGGAGTAGAGACCCAGTACTTC
CASSPLAGVETQYF
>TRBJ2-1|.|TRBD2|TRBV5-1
TGCGCCAGCGCGCGGGAGCCCCAAGGGAATGAGCAGTTCTTC
CASAREPQGNEQFF